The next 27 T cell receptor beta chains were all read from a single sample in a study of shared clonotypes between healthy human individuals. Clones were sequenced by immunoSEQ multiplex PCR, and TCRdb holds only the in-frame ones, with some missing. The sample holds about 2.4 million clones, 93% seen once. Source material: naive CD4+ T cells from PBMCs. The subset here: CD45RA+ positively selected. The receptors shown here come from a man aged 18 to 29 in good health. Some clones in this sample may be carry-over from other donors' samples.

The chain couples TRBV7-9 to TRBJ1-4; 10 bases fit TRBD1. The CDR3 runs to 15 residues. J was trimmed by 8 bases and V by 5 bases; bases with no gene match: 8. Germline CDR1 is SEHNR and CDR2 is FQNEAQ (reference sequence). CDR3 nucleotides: TGTGCCAGCAGCCCTCGACAGGGGGCAGGGGAAAAACTGTTTTTT. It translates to CASSPRQGAGEKLFF.

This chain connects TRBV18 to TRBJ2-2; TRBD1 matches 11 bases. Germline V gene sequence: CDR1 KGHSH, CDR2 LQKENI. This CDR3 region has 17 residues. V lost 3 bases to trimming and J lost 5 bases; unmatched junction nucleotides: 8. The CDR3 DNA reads TGTGCCAGCTCACCCCGGACAGGGGGCGCCGGGACCGGGGAGCTGTTTTTT. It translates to CASSPRTGGAGTGELFF.

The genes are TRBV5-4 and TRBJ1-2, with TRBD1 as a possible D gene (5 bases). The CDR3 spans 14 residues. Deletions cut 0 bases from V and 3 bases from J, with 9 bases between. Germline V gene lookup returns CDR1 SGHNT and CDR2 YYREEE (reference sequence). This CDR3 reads CASSLVGEDYGYTF. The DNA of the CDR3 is TGTGCCAGCAGCTTGGTAGGGGAGGACTATGGCTACACCTTC.

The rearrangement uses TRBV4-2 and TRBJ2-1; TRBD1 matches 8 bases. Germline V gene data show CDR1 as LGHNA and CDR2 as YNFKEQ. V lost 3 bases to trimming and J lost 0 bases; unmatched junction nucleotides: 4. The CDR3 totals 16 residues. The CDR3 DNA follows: TGTGCCAGCAGCCAGACCACAGGGGGCTCCTACAATGAGCAGTTCTTC. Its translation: CASSQTTGGSYNEQFF.

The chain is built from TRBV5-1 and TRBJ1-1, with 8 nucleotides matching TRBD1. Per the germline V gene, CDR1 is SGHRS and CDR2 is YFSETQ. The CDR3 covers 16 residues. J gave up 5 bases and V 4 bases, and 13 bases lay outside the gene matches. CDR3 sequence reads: CASSPISGGQGTEAFF. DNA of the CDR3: TGCGCCAGCAGCCCAATCTCAGGAGGACAGGGAACTGAAGCTTTCTTT.

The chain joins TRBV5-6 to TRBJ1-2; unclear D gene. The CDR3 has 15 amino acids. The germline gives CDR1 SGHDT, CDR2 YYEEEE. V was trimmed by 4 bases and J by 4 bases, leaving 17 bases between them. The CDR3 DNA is TGTGCCAGCAGCCCCCCCGCCTCACGGGCCTATGGCTACACCTTC. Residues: CASSPPASRAYGYTF.

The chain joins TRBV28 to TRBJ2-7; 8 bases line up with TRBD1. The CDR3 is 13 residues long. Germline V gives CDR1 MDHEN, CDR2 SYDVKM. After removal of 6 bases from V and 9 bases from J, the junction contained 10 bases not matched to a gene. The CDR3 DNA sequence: TGTGCCAGCAGCGTCCAACAGGGGGACGGGCAGTACTTC. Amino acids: CASSVQQGDGQYF.

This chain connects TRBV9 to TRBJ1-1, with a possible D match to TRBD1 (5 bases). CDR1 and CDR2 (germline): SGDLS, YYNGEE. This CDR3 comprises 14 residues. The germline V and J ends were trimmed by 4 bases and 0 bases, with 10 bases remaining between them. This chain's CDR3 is CASSRQTVNTEAFF. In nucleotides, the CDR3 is TGTGCCAGCAGCCGACAGACAGTGAACACTGAAGCTTTCTTT. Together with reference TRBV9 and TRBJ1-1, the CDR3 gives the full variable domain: DSGVTQTPKHLITATGQRVTLRCSPRSGDLSVYWYQQSLDQGLQFLIQYYNGEERAKGNILERFSAQQFPDLHSELNLSSLELGDSALYFCASSRQTVNTEAFFGQGTRLTVV.

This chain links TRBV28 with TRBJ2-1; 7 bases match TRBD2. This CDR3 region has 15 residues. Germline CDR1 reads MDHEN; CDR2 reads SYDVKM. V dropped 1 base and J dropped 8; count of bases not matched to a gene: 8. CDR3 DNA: TGTGCCAGCAGTTTATCTGTTGCGGGAGTTGATGAGCAGTTCTTC. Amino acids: CASSLSVAGVDEQFF.

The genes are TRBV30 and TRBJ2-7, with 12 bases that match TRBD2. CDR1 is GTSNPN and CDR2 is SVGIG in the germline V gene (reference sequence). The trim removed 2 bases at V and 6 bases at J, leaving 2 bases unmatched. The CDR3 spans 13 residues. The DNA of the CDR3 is TGTGCCTGGAGTTCGACTAGCGGGAGCGAGCAGTACTTC. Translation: CAWSSTSGSEQYF. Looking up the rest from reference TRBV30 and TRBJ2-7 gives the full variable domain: SQTIHQWPATLVQPVGSPLSLECTVEGTSNPNLYWYRQAAGRGLQLLFYSVGIGQISSEVPQNLSASRPQDRQFILSSKKLLLSDSGFYLCAWSSTSGSEQYFGPGTRLTVT.

The CDR3 is CASMARELETQYF. In nucleotides, the CDR3 is TGTGCCAGCATGGCCAGAGAGTTAGAGACCCAGTACTTC. The J gene is TRBJ2-5, the V gene TRBV2; D gene unclear. Per the germline V gene, CDR1 is SNHLY and CDR2 is FYNNEI. The CDR3 contains 13 residues. V lost 7 bases and J lost 4, with 13 bases in between. Looking up the rest from reference TRBV2 and TRBJ2-5 gives the full variable domain: EPEVTQTPSHQVTQMGQEVILRCVPISNHLYFYWYRQILGQKVEFLVSFYNNEISEKSEIFDDQFSVERPDGSNFTLKIRSTKLEDSAMYFCASMARELETQYFGPGTRLLVL.

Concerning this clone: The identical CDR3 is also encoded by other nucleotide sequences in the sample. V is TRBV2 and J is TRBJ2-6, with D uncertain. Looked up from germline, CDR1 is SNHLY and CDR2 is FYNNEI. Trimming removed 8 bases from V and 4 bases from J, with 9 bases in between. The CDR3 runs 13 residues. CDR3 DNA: TGTGCCAGCTCTTTATCCGGGGCCAACGTCCTGACTTTC. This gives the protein CASSLSGANVLTF.

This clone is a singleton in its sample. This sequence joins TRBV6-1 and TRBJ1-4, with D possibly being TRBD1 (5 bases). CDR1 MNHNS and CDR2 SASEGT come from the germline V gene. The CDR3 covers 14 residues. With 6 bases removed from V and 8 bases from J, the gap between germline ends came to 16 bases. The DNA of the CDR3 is TGTGCCAGCAGCCTGACAGCCCACGTGGAAAAACTGTTTTTT. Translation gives CASSLTAHVEKLFF.

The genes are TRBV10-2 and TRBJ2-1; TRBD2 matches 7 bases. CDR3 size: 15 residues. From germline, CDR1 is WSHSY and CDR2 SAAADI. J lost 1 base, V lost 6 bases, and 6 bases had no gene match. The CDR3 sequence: CASSGLGGSYNEQFF. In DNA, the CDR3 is TGCGCCAGCAGCGGACTAGGAGGGTCCTACAATGAGCAGTTCTTC.

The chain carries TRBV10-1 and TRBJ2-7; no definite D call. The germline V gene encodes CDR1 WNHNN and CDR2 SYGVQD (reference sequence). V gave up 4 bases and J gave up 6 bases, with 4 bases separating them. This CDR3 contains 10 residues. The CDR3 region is CASSVGEQYF. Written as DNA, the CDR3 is TGCGCCAGCAGTGTAGGCGAGCAGTACTTC.

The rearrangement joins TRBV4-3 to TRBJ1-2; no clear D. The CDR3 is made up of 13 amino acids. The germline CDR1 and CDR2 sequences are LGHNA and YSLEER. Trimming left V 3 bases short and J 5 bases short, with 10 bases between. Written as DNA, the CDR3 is TGCGCCAGCAGCCAGGACCCAGGTTATGGCTACACCTTC. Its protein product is CASSQDPGYGYTF.

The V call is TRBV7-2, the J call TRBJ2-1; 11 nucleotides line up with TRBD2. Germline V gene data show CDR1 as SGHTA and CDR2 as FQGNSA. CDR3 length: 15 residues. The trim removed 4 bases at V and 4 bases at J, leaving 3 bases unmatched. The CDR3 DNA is TGTGCCAGCAGCTGGGGACTAGCGGATTACAATGAGCAGTTCTTC. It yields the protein CASSWGLADYNEQFF.

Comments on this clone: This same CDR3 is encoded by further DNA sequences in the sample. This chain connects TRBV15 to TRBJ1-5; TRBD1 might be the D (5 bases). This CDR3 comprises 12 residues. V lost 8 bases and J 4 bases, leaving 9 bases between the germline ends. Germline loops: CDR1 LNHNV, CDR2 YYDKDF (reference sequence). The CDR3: CATGRGNQPQHF. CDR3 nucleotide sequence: TGTGCCACCGGGCGGGGGAATCAGCCCCAGCATTTT.

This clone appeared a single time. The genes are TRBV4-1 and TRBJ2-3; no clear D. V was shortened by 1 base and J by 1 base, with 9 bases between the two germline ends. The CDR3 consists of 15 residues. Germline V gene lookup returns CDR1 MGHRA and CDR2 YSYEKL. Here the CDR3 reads CASSQVNSRTDTQYF. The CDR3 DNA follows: TGCGCCAGCAGCCAAGTGAACAGTCGCACAGATACGCAGTATTTT.

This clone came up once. The CDR3 is CASSRGQGLKETQYF. The CDR3 nucleotides read TGTGCCAGCAGCCGGGGACAGGGGCTAAAAGAGACCCAGTACTTC. This chain links TRBV2 with TRBJ2-5; 10 nucleotides agree with TRBD1. From germline, CDR1 is SNHLY and CDR2 FYNNEI. CDR3 length: 15 residues. The ends lost 6 bases at V and 3 bases at J; junction bases unmatched: 7.

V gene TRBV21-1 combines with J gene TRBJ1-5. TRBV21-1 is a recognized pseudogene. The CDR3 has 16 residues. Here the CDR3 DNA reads TGTGCCAGCAGCAAATGGGAGCCACCTAGCAATCAGCCCCAGCATTTT. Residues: CASSKWEPPSNQPQHF.

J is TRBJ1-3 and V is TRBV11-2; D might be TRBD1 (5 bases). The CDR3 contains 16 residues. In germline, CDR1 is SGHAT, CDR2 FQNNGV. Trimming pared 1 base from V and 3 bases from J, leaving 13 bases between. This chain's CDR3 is CASSLVTGGVGNTIYF. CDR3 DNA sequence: TGTGCCAGCAGCTTAGTGACCGGAGGGGTTGGAAACACCATATATTTT.

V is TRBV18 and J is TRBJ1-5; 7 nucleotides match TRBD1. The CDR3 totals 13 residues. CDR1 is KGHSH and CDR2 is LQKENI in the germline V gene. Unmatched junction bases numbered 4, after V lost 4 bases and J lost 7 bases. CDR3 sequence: CASSRDSVQPQHF. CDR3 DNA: TGTGCCAGCTCACGGGACAGCGTACAGCCCCAGCATTTT.

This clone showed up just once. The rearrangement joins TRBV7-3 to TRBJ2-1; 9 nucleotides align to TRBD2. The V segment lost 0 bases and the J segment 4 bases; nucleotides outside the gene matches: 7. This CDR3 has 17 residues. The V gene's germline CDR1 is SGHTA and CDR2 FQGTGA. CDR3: CASSLTSSGRFYNEQFF. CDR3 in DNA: TGTGCCAGCAGCTTAACGAGCAGCGGGAGGTTTTACAATGAGCAGTTCTTC.

The CDR3 bases are TGCGCCAGCAGCCGAGGGGGTAAAACTGAAGCTTTCTTT. Encoded protein: CASSRGGKTEAFF. The chain is built from TRBV4-3 and TRBJ1-1; D is possibly TRBD1 (6 bases). Trimming took 4 bases from V and 5 from J, leaving 11 bases between them. The CDR3 covers 13 residues. Germline V gene lookup returns CDR1 LGHNA and CDR2 YSLEER.

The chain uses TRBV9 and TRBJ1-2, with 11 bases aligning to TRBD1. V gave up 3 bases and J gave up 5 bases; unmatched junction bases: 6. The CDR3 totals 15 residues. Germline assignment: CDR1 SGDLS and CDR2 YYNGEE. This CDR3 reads CASSAGTGGWYGYTF. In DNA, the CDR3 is TGTGCCAGCAGCGCAGGGACAGGGGGATGGTATGGCTACACCTTC.

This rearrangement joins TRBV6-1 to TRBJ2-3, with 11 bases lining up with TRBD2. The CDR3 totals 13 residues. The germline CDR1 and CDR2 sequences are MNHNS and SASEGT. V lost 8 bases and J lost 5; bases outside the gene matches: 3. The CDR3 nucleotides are TGTGCCAGCCATAGCGGGAGGGGAGATACGCAGTATTTT. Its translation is CASHSGRGDTQYF.